What follows is one T cell receptor (beta chain) and its context. The protocol was immunoSEQ multiplex PCR, while the TCRdb copy is restricted to in-frame clones and leaves out a portion. The sample consists of approximately 1,000,000 clones, around 78% of them appearing once. These data originate in a study of shared clonotypes between healthy human individuals. This CDR3 has 11 residues. The V and J ends lost 8 bases and 1 base respectively, with 6 bases between them. Germline CDR1 reads LNHNV; CDR2 reads YYDKDF (reference sequence). Sequenced material: memory CD4+ T cells from PBMCs. Stated subset: CD45RA-negative fraction. This sequence originates from a young man in good health. Some clones in this sample may be carry-over from other donors' samples. The chain has TRBV15 and TRBJ2-7; possible D gene TRBD1, 6 bases. CDR3 amino acids: CATGTSYEQYF. CDR3 DNA: TGTGCCACCGGGACATCCTACGAGCAGTACTTC.